This T cell receptor (beta chain) was captured in a study of CD8+ T cells in alopecia areata. Treatment in this sample: oral pan-JAK inhibitor, 5-10 mg twice daily. This CDR3 spans 15 amino acids. From germline, CDR1 is SEHNR and CDR2 FQNEAQ (reference sequence). V was clipped by 8 bases and J by 3 bases, with 19 bases between them. Extraction and reverse transcription of RNA yielded cDNA as the sequencing template. Using immunoSEQ multiplex PCR, the repertoire was profiled, and TCRdb retains in-frame clones only, with some absent. The sample holds around 270,000 clones, 58% seen once. This clone has just a few counts.

Source: CD4+ T cells sorted from blood, taken at week 24, from a patient treated with tofacitinib. The V and J genes are TRBV7-9 and TRBJ2-5; D remains ambiguous. The source of this sequence is a human donor with alopecia areata. CDR3 bases: TGTGCCAGCCTACCAGGCCCCGGCCACAAAGAGACCCAGTACTTC. Translated, it gives CASLPGPGHKETQYF.